This entry concerns a single T cell receptor (beta chain). Its antigen is as yet unknown. This specimen comes from a study of long-term antiretroviral therapy in people with HIV. Study observations and caveats: In the period from about 2004 to 2017, blood was collected, possibly under older ART regimens.

At the survey level, the v3.0 immunoSEQ assay was run. Assay used: immunoSEQ multiplex PCR; TCRdb lists only in-frame clones, some missing. The top ten clones hold 12% to 15% of a sample with tens of thousands of clones, roughly four fifths of them seen once. All participants with HIV were treated in the United States. Specimens held roughly 1-11 million cryopreserved PBMC prior to DNA extraction. This specimen was unsorted PBMCs, taken 2.9 years after starting antiretroviral therapy. This receptor was identified in a man aged 50 to 59 with HIV.

The CDR3 bases are TGTGCCAGCAGCTACCGGGACAGGGATTATTCACCCCTCCACTTT. This translates into CASSYRDRDYSPLHF. This chain connects TRBV5-5 to TRBJ1-6, with 9 bases identical to TRBD1. The CDR3 sequence is 15 residues long. Germline CDR1 is SGHKS and CDR2 is YYEKEE (reference sequence). J lost 8 bases, V lost 3 bases, and 6 bases had no gene match.